This T cell receptor beta chain was recovered during a study of T cells in Graves' hyperthyroidism and ophthalmopathy. TCR beta CDR3 regions were amplified from RNA. In the first-round RT-PCR of the TCR CDR3, the HTBI primer set was used. TCRdb used MiXCR to reprocess the multiplex PCR reads, holding one entry per CDR3 protein. The sample lists approximately 430,000 distinct CDR3 sequences, roughly 14% seen once, with over 10% in the top ten. Whole-study findings and limits: Researchers found most expanded thyroid clonotypes above 0.001 in blood as well.

This clonotype was detected only once. The antigen is undetermined. The V gene's germline CDR1 is DFQATT and CDR2 SNEGSKA (reference sequence). V lost 3 bases and J 2 bases, leaving 14 bases between the germline ends. This CDR3 contains 15 residues. Diagnosing involved the use of clinical symptoms, serum thyroxine and TRAb, thyroid ultrasound and orbital computed tomography. The sample comprised blood. The receptor was derived from a man younger than 35 with Graves' ophthalmopathy. The rearrangement uses TRBV20-1 and TRBJ2-1; D assignment may be TRBD1 or TRBD2 (5 bases each). CDR3 region: CSASSGAKTYNEQFF. Written as DNA, the CDR3 is TGCAGTGCTAGTTCCGGGGCGAAGACCTACAATGAGCAGTTCTTC.